Given below is one TCR beta chain in context. The target antigen is unknown. The CDR3 totals 16 residues. V lost 4 bases, J lost 2 bases, and 15 bases lay in between. This entry comes from a study of T cells after yellow fever vaccination. TCRdb analysed the 5' RACE reads with MiXCR anew, one entry per CDR3 protein. Of 400,000 to 450,000 distinct CDR3 sequences in the sample, around 19% were seen once. Study findings and constraints: Post-booster repertoires again held most primary-vaccination clones (just under 97% CD4, over 80% CD8).

The sample in question was PBMCs, obtained before the yellow fever booster vaccination. This clonotype was obtained from a man in his late teens or twenties who received the YFV17D yellow fever vaccine. V and J are TRBV12-3 or TRBV12-4 and TRBJ1-5, with D perhaps matching TRBD1 (6 bases). The CDR3 DNA follows: TGTGCCAGCAGTTCCCGCCCAGGGGTGGGCAATCAGCCCCAGCATTTT. This translates into CASSSRPGVGNQPQHF.